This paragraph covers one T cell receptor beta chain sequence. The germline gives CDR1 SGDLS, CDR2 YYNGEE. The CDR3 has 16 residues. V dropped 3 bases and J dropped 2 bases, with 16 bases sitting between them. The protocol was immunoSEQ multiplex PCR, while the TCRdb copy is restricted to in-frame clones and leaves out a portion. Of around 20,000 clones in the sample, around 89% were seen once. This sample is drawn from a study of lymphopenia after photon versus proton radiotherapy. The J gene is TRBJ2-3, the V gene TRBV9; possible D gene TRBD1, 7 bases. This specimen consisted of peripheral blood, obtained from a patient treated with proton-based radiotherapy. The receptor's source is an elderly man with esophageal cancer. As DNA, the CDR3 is TGTGCCAGCAGCGCCCTGGAGGGGGCAATCACAGATACGCAGTATTTT. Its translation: CASSALEGAITDTQYF.